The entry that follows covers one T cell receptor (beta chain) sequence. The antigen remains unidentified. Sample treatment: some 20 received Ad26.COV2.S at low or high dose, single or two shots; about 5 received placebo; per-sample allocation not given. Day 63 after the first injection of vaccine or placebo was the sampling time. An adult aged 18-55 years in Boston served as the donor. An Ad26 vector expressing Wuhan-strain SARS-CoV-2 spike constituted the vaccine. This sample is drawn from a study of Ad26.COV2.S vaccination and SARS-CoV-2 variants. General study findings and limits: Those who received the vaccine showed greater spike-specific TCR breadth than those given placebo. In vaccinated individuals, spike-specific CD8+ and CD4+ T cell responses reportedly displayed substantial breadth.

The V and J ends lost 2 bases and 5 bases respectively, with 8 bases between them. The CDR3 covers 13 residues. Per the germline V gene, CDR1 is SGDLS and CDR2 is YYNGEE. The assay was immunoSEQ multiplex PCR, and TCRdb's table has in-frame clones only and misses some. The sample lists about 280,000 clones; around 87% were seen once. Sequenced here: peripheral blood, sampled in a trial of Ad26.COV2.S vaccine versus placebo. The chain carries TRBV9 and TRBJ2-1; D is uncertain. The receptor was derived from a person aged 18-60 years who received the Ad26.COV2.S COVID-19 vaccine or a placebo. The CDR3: CASSVSADNEQFF. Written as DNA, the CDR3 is TGTGCCAGCAGCGTCTCGGCAGACAATGAGCAGTTCTTC.